The clone carrying this T cell receptor (beta chain) was seen a few times. What it recognizes is unknown. The germline V gene encodes CDR1 MDHEN and CDR2 SYDVKM. V dropped 3 bases and J dropped 7 bases, with 7 bases sitting between them. The CDR3 consists of 12 residues. The source of the sample is a study of T-cell memory formation after mild COVID-19. Study-level points and caveats: Among contracting clones, CD4+ were mainly CM/EM and CD8+ enriched in EMRA. The SARS-CoV-2 specificity of second-wave clones reaching peak at day 37 remained unverified. Clones contracting day 15 to 85 were balanced CD4/CD8; later expanders leaned CD4+.

5'RACE primed from the constant segment yielded TCR alpha and TCR beta cDNA libraries bearing sample barcodes and UMIs. TCRdb reanalysed the 5' RACE reads using MiXCR and keeps one entry per CDR3 protein. This sample has roughly 130,000 distinct CDR3 sequences, with over 15% found just once. V is TRBV28 and J is TRBJ1-5, with D unclear. Sample: PBMCs or a T cell subset sorted from them (not recorded which). This sequence originates from a man in his late teens or twenties who had mild COVID-19 (a few samples of this study predate the infection). Cell type and time point are not known. This CDR3 reads CASSFLGQPQHF. The CDR3 nucleotides are TGTGCCAGCAGTTTCCTCGGCCAGCCCCAGCATTTT.